This record covers a single T cell receptor (beta chain). Its antigen is not known. MiXCR, run by TCRdb on the PCR reads, gives a single entry per CDR3 protein. This sample has just under 650,000 distinct CDR3 sequences, with about 20% found just once. The data derive from a study of molecular identifiers for immune sequencing clone quantification. Study details: Replicate experiments took RNA from 20,000 or 100,000 naive CD8 cells, divided it five ways and sequenced four.

Study results and limitations: Identical TCR molecules can share a barcode, and this sharing could underestimate highly expanded clone sizes.

The CDR3 has 14 residues. V shed 5 bases and J 4 bases; nucleotides not matched to a gene: 7. Libraries for naive CD8 T cells, which were made from around 20,000 to 1,000,000 sorted cells, drew on 10%, 30% or 50% of the RNA. The chain is built from TRBV12-3 or TRBV12-4 and TRBJ2-5, with 7 bases fitting TRBD2. This sequence was found in a human donor in good health. Some libraries in this study had Jurkat cell RNA spiked in. Sequenced sample: naive CD8+ T cells from blood, with Jurkat cell RNA spiked in. The subset is: FACS-sorted CD8+CD4-CCR7+CD45RA+ naive T cells. This CDR3 is CASSPAGRGETQYF. The CDR3 coding sequence is TGTGCCAGCAGTCCCGCAGGGAGGGGAGAGACCCAGTACTTC.